The 17 T cell receptor beta chains below were found in one sample sequenced in a study of OX40 agonist ivuxolimab in advanced cancers. Sequencing was performed with immunoSEQ multiplex PCR; in TCRdb, only in-frame clones are kept and a portion is missing. The table includes under 70,000 clones, around nine tenths detected once. The sample in question was CD4+ or CD8+ T cells sorted from blood, obtained in a trial of the OX40 agonist ivuxolimab. The source of these receptors is an adult with an advanced solid tumor such as melanoma, head and neck, liver or kidney cancer.

The rearrangement links TRBV7-2 to TRBJ1-1, with a tentative D call TRBD1 (6 bases). V lost 5 bases to trimming and J lost 0 bases, with 10 bases between them. Germline values: CDR1 SGHTA, CDR2 FQGNSA. This CDR3 is built from 14 residues. In nucleotides, the CDR3 is TGTGCCAGCAGCCGACAGGTCATGAACACTGAAGCTTTCTTT. This translates into CASSRQVMNTEAFF.

The chain combines TRBV7-9 with TRBJ2-7, with 7 bases matching TRBD2. The V gene end was trimmed by 4 bases and the J gene end by 3 bases; junction bases not matched to a gene: 6. The CDR3 is made up of 14 amino acids. Germline V CDR1 and CDR2: SEHNR, FQNEAQ (reference sequence). CDR3 sequence reads: CASSSRDYGYEQYF. CDR3 DNA sequence: TGTGCCAGCAGCTCTCGGGACTATGGCTACGAGCAGTACTTC.

The J gene is TRBJ2-2, the V gene TRBV5-3, with TRBD2 as a possible D gene (5 bases). TRBV5-3 is an ORF, with its function uncertain. With 5 bases removed from V and 6 bases from J, the gap between germline ends came to 17 bases. The CDR3 runs to 15 residues. CDR3 in DNA: TGTGCCAGAAGTTGGGTTCGGGGTGGGGCCGGGGAGCTGTTTTTT. It translates to CARSWVRGGAGELFF.

The chain is built from TRBV6-4 and TRBJ1-4; the D gene is possibly TRBD1 (6 bases). The germline V and J ends were trimmed by 6 bases and 4 bases, with 18 bases remaining between them. The CDR3 extends over 16 amino acids. Germline CDR1 MRHNA, CDR2 SNTAGT. The chain's CDR3 is CASRRVMGHLNEKLFF. The CDR3 DNA reads as TGTGCCAGCAGAAGGGTAATGGGACATCTTAATGAAAAACTGTTTTTT.

This CDR3 reads CASSSGQGAGETQYF. CDR3 in DNA: TGTGCCAGCAGCTCCGGACAGGGGGCAGGGGAGACCCAGTACTTC. V gene TRBV7-7 combines with J gene TRBJ2-5, with 11 bases matching TRBD1. Germline V lookup: CDR1 SSHAT, CDR2 FNYEAQ (reference sequence). This CDR3 contains 15 residues. V was pared by 4 bases and J by 5 bases, with 6 bases of the junction left unmatched.

DNA for the CDR3: TGTGCCAGCTCACCTACAGGGGGCGTGAACACTGAAGCTTTCTTT. Its translation: CASSPTGGVNTEAFF. The chain is built from TRBV18 and TRBJ1-1; 9 bases agree with TRBD1. Germline CDR1 and CDR2: KGHSH and LQKENI. J gave up 0 bases and V 3 bases, and 2 bases lay outside the gene matches. The CDR3 runs to 15 residues.

This sequence joins TRBV9 and TRBJ2-1; 12 bases match TRBD2. Germline CDR1 SGDLS, CDR2 YYNGEE. V lost 6 bases and J lost 5; bases outside the gene matches: 15. The length of the CDR3 is 18 residues. CDR3 in amino acids: CASKIEHAASGRDNEQFF. As DNA, the CDR3 is TGTGCCAGCAAAATAGAACACGCGGCTAGCGGGAGGGACAATGAGCAGTTCTTC. Using reference TRBV9 and TRBJ2-1 for the parts outside the CDR3, the full variable domain is DSGVTQTPKHLITATGQRVTLRCSPRSGDLSVYWYQQSLDQGLQFLIQYYNGEERAKGNILERFSAQQFPDLHSELNLSSLELGDSALYFCASKIEHAASGRDNEQFFGPGTRLTVL.

The V and J genes are TRBV11-2 and TRBJ1-1, with D tentatively TRBD1 (5 bases). V lost 2 bases, J lost 5 bases, and 9 bases lay in between. The CDR3 is 13 residues long. The germline V gene encodes CDR1 SGHAT and CDR2 FQNNGV. This CDR3 is CASSLRGSTEAFF. The CDR3 DNA is TGTGCCAGCAGCTTAAGGGGCAGTACTGAAGCTTTCTTT.

A few counts support this clone. The chain has TRBV11-3 and TRBJ2-2, with TRBD1 as a possible D gene (5 bases). Germline CDR1 and CDR2: SGHNT and YENEEA. CDR3 size: 14 residues. The germline V and J ends were trimmed by 3 bases and 1 base, with 6 bases remaining between them. The CDR3 protein is CASSFTGNTGELFF. The DNA of the CDR3 is TGTGCCAGCAGCTTTACAGGGAACACCGGGGAGCTGTTTTTT.

The V gene is TRBV5-6, the J gene TRBJ2-7; D is tentatively TRBD1 or TRBD2 (5 bases each). This CDR3 has 13 amino acids. Trimming stripped 4 bases from V and 5 bases from J, with 13 bases between. Germline CDR1 SGHDT, CDR2 YYEEEE. The CDR3 DNA reads as TGTGCCAGCAGCCACCGGGACCAGAACGAGCAGTACTTC. It codes for CASSHRDQNEQYF.

The chain is built from TRBV11-2 and TRBJ2-1; 11 bases align to TRBD2. From germline, CDR1 is SGHAT and CDR2 FQNNGV. This CDR3 spans 15 amino acids. The ends lost 7 bases at V and 6 bases at J; junction bases unmatched: 8. The CDR3 DNA reads TGTGCCAGCAACCTACTAGCGGGAGTTCGCAATGAGCAGTTCTTC. Its translation is CASNLLAGVRNEQFF.

The chain has TRBV7-2 and TRBJ2-6; tentative D call: TRBD1 (6 bases). The CDR3 extends over 13 amino acids. Trimming removed 5 bases at V and 10 bases at J, with 12 bases between. The germline V gene encodes CDR1 SGHTA and CDR2 FQGNSA. CDR3 sequence reads: CASSKGHDNVLTF. The CDR3 DNA reads TGTGCCAGCAGCAAGGGACACGATAACGTCCTGACTTTC.

The chain carries TRBV5-1 and TRBJ2-1, with 8 bases matching TRBD1. Germline loops: CDR1 SGHRS, CDR2 YFSETQ. V lost 3 bases and J lost 11; bases outside the gene matches: 7. This CDR3 spans 13 amino acids. CDR3 in amino acids: CASSSQDRAKQFF. Here the CDR3 DNA reads TGCGCCAGCAGCTCCCAGGACAGGGCAAAGCAGTTCTTC. Looking up the rest from reference TRBV5-1 and TRBJ2-1 gives the full variable domain: KAGVTQTPRYLIKTRGQQVTLSCSPISGHRSVSWYQQTPGQGLQFLFEYFSETQRNKGNFPGRFSGRQFSNSRSEMNVSTLELGDSALYLCASSSQDRAKQFFGPGTRLTVL.

The chain employs TRBV5-1 and TRBJ2-3; no definite D call. Between the trimmed V and J ends, which lost 3 bases and 2 bases, there was a span of 13 bases. CDR3 length: 15 amino acids. Germline-derived CDR1 and CDR2 are SGHRS and YFSETQ. The CDR3 spells CASSSGRSPTDTQYF. DNA of the CDR3: TGCGCCAGCAGCTCGGGTCGATCCCCCACAGATACGCAGTATTTT.

The chain couples TRBV7-9 to TRBJ1-6; D is uncertain. With 4 bases removed from V and 3 bases from J, the gap between germline ends came to 13 bases. Germline CDR1 is SEHNR and CDR2 is FQNEAQ (reference sequence). There are 16 residues in the CDR3. The CDR3 nucleotides are TGTGCCAGCAGCTCTACGGATGGCGGCTATAATTCACCCCTCCACTTT. Translated, it gives CASSSTDGGYNSPLHF.

The V and J genes are TRBV2 and TRBJ2-5; TRBD1 matches 12 bases. This CDR3 contains 14 residues. Germline assignment: CDR1 SNHLY and CDR2 FYNNEI. V lost 3 bases to trimming and J lost 7 bases; unmatched junction nucleotides: 3. The CDR3 nucleotides read TGTGCCAGCAGTGAGGGACAGGGGGCCAGGACCCAGTACTTC. Translation gives CASSEGQGARTQYF.

The V gene is TRBV9, the J gene TRBJ1-4; D is ambiguous. Germline CDR1 SGDLS, CDR2 YYNGEE. V dropped 0 bases and J dropped 7 bases, with 13 bases sitting between them. The CDR3 extends over 15 amino acids. The CDR3 nucleotides read TGTGCCAGCAGCGTAGGTGTTCGGACCTTTGAAAAACTGTTTTTT. Protein sequence: CASSVGVRTFEKLFF.